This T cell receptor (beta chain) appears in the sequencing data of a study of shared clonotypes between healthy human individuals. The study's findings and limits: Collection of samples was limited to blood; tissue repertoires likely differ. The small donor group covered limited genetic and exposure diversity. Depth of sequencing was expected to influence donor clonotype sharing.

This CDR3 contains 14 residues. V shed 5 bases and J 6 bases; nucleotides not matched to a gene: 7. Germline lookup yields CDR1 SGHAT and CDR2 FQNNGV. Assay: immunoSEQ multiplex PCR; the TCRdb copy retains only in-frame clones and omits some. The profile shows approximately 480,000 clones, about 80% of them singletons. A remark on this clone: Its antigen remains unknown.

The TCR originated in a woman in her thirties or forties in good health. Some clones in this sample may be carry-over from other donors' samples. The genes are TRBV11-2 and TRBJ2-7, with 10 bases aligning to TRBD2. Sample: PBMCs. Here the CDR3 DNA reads TGTGCCAGCAGCCAAGGGCCTAGCGGGAGCGAGCAGTACTTC. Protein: CASSQGPSGSEQYF.